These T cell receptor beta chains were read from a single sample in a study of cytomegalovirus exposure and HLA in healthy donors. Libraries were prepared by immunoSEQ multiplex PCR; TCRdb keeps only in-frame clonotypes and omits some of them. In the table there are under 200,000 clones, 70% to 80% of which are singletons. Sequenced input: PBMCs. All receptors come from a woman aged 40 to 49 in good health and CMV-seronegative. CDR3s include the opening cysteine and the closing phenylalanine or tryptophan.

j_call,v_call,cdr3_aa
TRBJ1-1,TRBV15,CATSRDIQGNTEAFF
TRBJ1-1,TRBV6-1,CASSVLTVNTEAFF
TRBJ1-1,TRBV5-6,CASSLFGFGRGTSNTEAFF
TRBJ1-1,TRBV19,CASTDMMNTEAFF
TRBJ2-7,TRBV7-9,CASSSTTADSFYEQYF
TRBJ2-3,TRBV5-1,CASSLAPGQVTDTQYF
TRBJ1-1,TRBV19,CASITDRGATAFF
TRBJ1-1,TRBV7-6,CASSLAGQAENTEAFF
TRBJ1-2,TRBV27,CASSRRGRTNYGYTF
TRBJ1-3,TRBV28,CASSRDSGNTIYF
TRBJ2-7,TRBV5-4,CASSILAGGSYEQYF
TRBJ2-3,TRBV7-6,CASSLPIQGITDTQYF
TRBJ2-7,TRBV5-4,CASSPGLALEQYF
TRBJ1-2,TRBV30,CAWSVSGNYGYTF
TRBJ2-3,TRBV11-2,CASSLVTDTQYF
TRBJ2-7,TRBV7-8,CASSPNFGLAACEQYF
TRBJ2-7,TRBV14,CASNDRAGEQYF
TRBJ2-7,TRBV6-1,CASSILRAEYYEQYF
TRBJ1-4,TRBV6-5,CASSYQQGMTNEKLFF
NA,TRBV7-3,CASSPPGRVGYEQYF
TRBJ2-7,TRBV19,CASSVFGTGTYEQYF
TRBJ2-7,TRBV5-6,CASSLSLASGIYEQYF
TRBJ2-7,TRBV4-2,CASSQDLFTGTYEQYF
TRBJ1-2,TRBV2,CASRGDRGGYTF
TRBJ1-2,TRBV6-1,CASTYPDRVGGYTF